This TCR beta chain was sequenced during a study of radiotherapy plus CTLA-4 blockade in lung cancer. For the study at large: 15% to 20% of patients responded objectively, and 25% to 40% achieved disease control. Points from the study as a whole: TCR clones from tumors expanded in blood after radiotherapy plus ipilimumab.

Clones were read by immunoSEQ multiplex PCR, and TCRdb kept only the in-frame ones, dropping some. The table shows some 110,000 clones, with under 90% occurring only once. This CDR3 spans 15 amino acids. CDR1 is LNHDA and CDR2 is SQIVND in the germline V gene (reference sequence). Trimming cost V 3 bases and J 7 bases, with 17 bases left between them. In the case of this clone: Its specificity is unknown.

CTLA-4 blockade with ipilimumab, together with focal radiation, was given to patients with chemo-refractory metastatic non-small-cell lung cancer. The genes are TRBV19 and TRBJ2-3; D not certain. Sample: peripheral blood, taken from a patient treated with radiotherapy plus ipilimumab. The sequence derives from a human donor with non-small cell lung cancer that progressed on radiotherapy plus ipilimumab. Some clones in this sample may be carry-over from other donors' samples. The DNA of the CDR3 is TGTGCCAGTAGTATGGCGGCCTCGCAGGCTCATACGCAGTATTTT. The encoded protein is CASSMAASQAHTQYF.